Presented here are 13 T cell receptor beta chains from one specimen sequenced in a study of cytomegalovirus exposure and HLA in healthy donors. Primers included in the PCR were 60 Vbeta and 13 Jbeta primers. The protocol was immunoSEQ multiplex PCR, while the TCRdb copy is restricted to in-frame clones and leaves out a portion. The sample lists a few hundred thousand clones, around 80% occurring once. The sample was PBMCs. These receptors all come from a man aged 30 to 45 in good health and CMV-seronegative.

This clone is a singleton in its sample. The chain couples TRBV6-1 to TRBJ1-1; possible D gene TRBD1, 5 bases. Germline CDR1 MNHNS, CDR2 SASEGT. The ends were cut back, 6 bases at V and 4 bases at J, with 12 bases in the middle. CDR3 size: 13 residues. CDR3 DNA: TGTGCCAGCAGCCGACTTGACAGCACTGAAGCTTTCTTT. Its translation: CASSRLDSTEAFF.

This clone has a single count. The chain couples TRBV11-3 to TRBJ1-1; D gene ambiguous. CDR3 size: 14 residues. Trimming took off 3 bases at V and 0 bases at J, with 8 bases between the two ends. In germline, CDR1 is SGHNT, CDR2 YENEEA. This CDR3 is CASSFRGLNTEAFF. The CDR3 DNA reads TGTGCCAGCAGCTTCCGCGGGTTGAACACTGAAGCTTTCTTT. Supplemented by reference TRBV11-3 and TRBJ1-1, the full variable domain reads EAGVVQSPRYKIIEKKQPVAFWCNPISGHNTLYWYLQNLGQGPELLIRYENEEAVDDSQLPKDRFSAERLKGVDSTLKIQPAELGDSAVYLCASSFRGLNTEAFFGQGTRLTVV.

The chain links TRBV5-1 to TRBJ2-1, with 7 bases aligning to TRBD1. Germline V gives CDR1 SGHRS, CDR2 YFSETQ. Unmatched junction bases numbered 2, after V lost 1 base and J lost 4 bases. The CDR3 sequence is 14 residues long. The CDR3 protein is CASSLNRGYNEQFF. The CDR3 nucleotides read TGCGCCAGCAGCTTGAACAGGGGATACAATGAGCAGTTCTTC. Variable domain in full (rest from reference TRBV5-1 and TRBJ2-1): KAGVTQTPRYLIKTRGQQVTLSCSPISGHRSVSWYQQTPGQGLQFLFEYFSETQRNKGNFPGRFSGRQFSNSRSEMNVSTLELGDSALYLCASSLNRGYNEQFFGPGTRLTVL.

This chain joins TRBV7-2 and TRBJ2-5, with D possibly being TRBD1 (5 bases). The germline CDR1 and CDR2 sequences are SGHTA and FQGNSA. The CDR3 has 16 amino acids. V was clipped by 2 bases and J by 5 bases, with 18 bases between them. The CDR3 DNA follows: TGTGCCAGCAGCTTAAAAGGAGCCAGGGTGGGGGAGACCCAGTACTTC. This gives the protein CASSLKGARVGETQYF. The complete variable domain, with remaining parts taken from reference TRBV7-2 and TRBJ2-5, reads GAGVSQSPSNKVTEKGKDVELRCDPISGHTALYWYRQSLGQGLEFLIYFQGNSAPDKSGLPSDRFSAERTGGSVSTLTIQRTQQEDSAVYLCASSLKGARVGETQYFGPGTRLLVL.

This clone was detected only once. The V and J genes are TRBV9 and TRBJ2-1, with D perhaps matching TRBD1 (6 bases). The CDR3 contains 17 residues. Trimming removed 0 bases from V and 2 bases from J, with 15 bases in between. Germline values: CDR1 SGDLS, CDR2 YYNGEE. The chain's CDR3 is CASSVEFRGSAYNEQFF. DNA for the CDR3: TGTGCCAGCAGCGTAGAATTCAGGGGCAGCGCCTACAATGAGCAGTTCTTC.

This clone has a handful of counts. This chain uses TRBV27 with TRBJ2-3; maybe TRBD2 (7 bases). Trimming removed 2 bases at V and 4 bases at J, with 19 bases between. The CDR3 consists of 17 residues. The germline V gene has CDR1 MNHEY and CDR2 SMNVEV (reference sequence). The CDR3: CASSLRAGALGADTQYF. Written as DNA, the CDR3 is TGTGCCAGCAGTTTAAGGGCGGGGGCCCTAGGAGCAGATACGCAGTATTTT.

The V and J genes are TRBV7-9 and TRBJ2-5, with no clear D. Deletions cut 2 bases from V and 4 bases from J, with 11 bases between. Germline-derived CDR1 and CDR2 are SEHNR and FQNEAQ (reference sequence). The length of the CDR3 is 14 residues. CDR3 residues: CASSLLVAIETQYF. The CDR3 bases are TGTGCCAGCAGCTTACTAGTAGCTATAGAGACCCAGTACTTC.

This chain uses TRBV6-5 with TRBJ1-3; D is perhaps TRBD1 (5 bases). Germline V lookup: CDR1 MNHEY, CDR2 SVGAGI. V was pared by 4 bases and J by 0 bases, with 10 bases between. The length of the CDR3 is 15 residues. CDR3 in amino acids: CASSSQVSSGNTIYF. The CDR3 DNA reads as TGTGCCAGCAGTTCACAGGTTTCCTCTGGAAACACCATATATTTT.

V usage is TRBV29-1 and J usage is TRBJ1-1; 7 bases line up with TRBD1. The CDR3 consists of 12 residues. Germline CDR1 reads SQVTM; CDR2 reads ANQGSEA. Written as DNA, the CDR3 is TGCAACGGCGGACAGGTTGGGGCTGAAGCTTTCTTT. Translating it yields CNGGQVGAEAFF.

The gene calls are TRBV7-3 and TRBJ2-2; a possible D gene is TRBD1 (6 bases). From germline, CDR1 is SGHTA and CDR2 FQGTGA. The CDR3 runs to 16 residues. Trimming left V 5 bases short and J 1 base short, with 14 bases between. The CDR3 DNA follows: TGTGCCAGCAGCGTGCATTTGGGACAGAACACCGGGGAGCTGTTTTTT. This translates into CASSVHLGQNTGELFF.

V gene TRBV6-6 combines with J gene TRBJ2-7; D possibly corresponds to TRBD1 (6 bases). Trimming removed 6 bases from V and 10 bases from J, with 19 bases in between. This CDR3 has 13 residues. Looked up from germline, CDR1 is MNHNY and CDR2 is SVGAGI (reference sequence). CDR3 coding DNA: TGTGCCAGCAGCCAACAGGGTACCTTCGGACAGTACTTC. It specifies CASSQQGTFGQYF.

The chain links TRBV7-2 to TRBJ2-2; 8 positions match TRBD1. The V segment lost 2 bases and the J segment 7 bases; nucleotides outside the gene matches: 9. The CDR3 sequence is 16 residues long. The germline CDR1 and CDR2 sequences are SGHTA and FQGNSA. CDR3 sequence: CASSLIFGQGGGELFF. The CDR3, as DNA: TGTGCCAGCAGCTTAATCTTCGGACAGGGAGGCGGGGAGCTGTTTTTT.

The chain recombines TRBV4-3 with TRBJ1-1; D unclear. The CDR3 length is 15 residues. Germline lookup yields CDR1 LGHNA and CDR2 YSLEER. Trimming removed 1 base from V and 8 bases from J, with 17 bases in between. CDR3 coding DNA: TGCGCCAGCAGCCAAGGAGCAACGGAGCTTCCCGAAGCTTTCTTT. As protein: CASSQGATELPEAFF.